The next 24 T cell receptor beta chains were all read from a single sample in a study of CD8 T cells in ankylosing spondylitis. Study-wide results and limits: There was a TCR beta motif, made of several highly homologous variants, that appeared characteristic of ankylosing spondylitis blood.

Their antigens are not known. TCRdb called the 5' RACE reads again in MiXCR, with one record for every CDR3 protein. Here the sample spans fewer than 650,000 distinct CDR3 sequences, roughly 13% being singletons. The sample consisted of blood, either unsorted or a sorted T cell fraction (not recorded which). These receptors were collected from a male donor with ankylosing spondylitis.

The chain uses TRBV27 and TRBJ2-5; 8 positions agree with TRBD2. This CDR3 is built from 14 residues. V gave up 1 base and J gave up 5 bases; unmatched junction bases: 3. The germline CDR1 and CDR2 sequences are MNHEY and SMNVEV (reference sequence). CDR3: CASSLFSGGETQYF. The CDR3 region has the DNA TGTGCCAGCAGTTTATTTTCGGGAGGGGAGACCCAGTACTTC.

This clonotype was seen a handful of times. The chain has TRBV24-1 and TRBJ2-1; weak D call: TRBD1 (5 bases). CDR1 and CDR2 from the germline V gene are KGHDR and SFDVKD. The CDR3 extends over 15 amino acids. Trimming pared 3 bases from V and 4 bases from J, leaving 12 bases between. The CDR3 region has the DNA TGTGCCACCAGTGATCTACAGGACGGGTACAATGAGCAGTTCTTC. It specifies CATSDLQDGYNEQFF.

This chain connects TRBV3-1 to TRBJ2-7; tentative D call: TRBD2 (6 bases). This CDR3 comprises 15 residues. CDR1 and CDR2 (germline): LGHDT, YNNKEL (reference sequence). Trimming took 1 base from V and 5 from J, leaving 15 bases between them. CDR3 sequence (DNA): TGTGCCAGCAGCCAAGCCCTCGGAGGGCACCACGAGCAGTACTTC. Translated: CASSQALGGHHEQYF.

The V call is TRBV15, the J call TRBJ2-1; the match to TRBD1 covers 7 bases. The length of the CDR3 is 14 residues. Losses at the gene ends were 0 bases for V and 7 bases for J; bases not matched to a gene: 3. The germline V gene encodes CDR1 LNHNV and CDR2 YYDKDF (reference sequence). CDR3 bases: TGTGCCACCAGCAGAGAGACAGGGACGAATGAGCAGTTCTTC. The encoded protein is CATSRETGTNEQFF. The full variable domain, with the rest looked up from reference TRBV15 and TRBJ2-1, is DAMVIQNPRYQVTQFGKPVTLSCSQTLNHNVMYWYQQKSSQAPKLLFHYYDKDFNNEADTPDNFQSRRPNTSFCFLDIRSPGLGDTAMYLCATSRETGTNEQFFGPGTRLTVL.

This rearrangement joins TRBV27 to TRBJ2-2; TRBD2 aligns across 7 bases. Germline-derived CDR1 and CDR2 are MNHEY and SMNVEV (reference sequence). V lost 8 bases, J lost 5 bases, and 8 bases stayed unmatched. The CDR3 is 14 amino acids. DNA of the CDR3: TGTGCCAGCGCCCATGGGGGGGTGACCGGGGAGCTGTTTTTT. Protein product: CASAHGGVTGELFF.

V usage is TRBV6-2 or TRBV6-3 and J usage is TRBJ2-2, with 15 bases lining up with TRBD2. This CDR3 contains 17 residues. V was pared by 5 bases and J by 0 bases, with 1 base of the junction left unmatched. Germline CDR1 reads MNHEY; CDR2 reads SVGEGT. CDR3 DNA: TGTGCCAGCAGTGGACTAGCGGGAGGGACGAACACCGGGGAGCTGTTTTTT. This translates into CASSGLAGGTNTGELFF.

This clonotype was observed a handful of times. The genes are TRBV3-1 and TRBJ2-7; tentative D call: TRBD1 (5 bases). Germline values: CDR1 LGHDT, CDR2 YNNKEL (reference sequence). Trimming took 4 bases from V and 2 from J, leaving 15 bases between them. The CDR3 runs to 15 residues. The CDR3 reads CASSPTMTETYEQYF. The CDR3 nucleotides read TGTGCCAGCAGCCCGACCATGACAGAAACCTACGAGCAGTACTTC.

This clonotype was seen ten or more times. The J gene is TRBJ1-1, the V gene TRBV10-3; D remains unclear. The CDR3 has 15 residues. Germline CDR1 ENHRY, CDR2 SYGVKD. The ends were cut back, 3 bases at V and 5 bases at J, with 16 bases in the middle. The CDR3 loop reads CAISEPGRGWTEAFF. The CDR3 region has the DNA TGTGCCATCAGTGAACCGGGAAGAGGGTGGACTGAAGCTTTCTTT.

This clonotype was observed at least ten times. The J gene is TRBJ1-1, the V gene TRBV3-1; D remains unclear. This CDR3 region has 15 residues. Trimming cost V 3 bases and J 1 base, with 12 bases left between them. The V gene's germline CDR1 is LGHDT and CDR2 YNNKEL (reference sequence). CDR3 nucleotides: TGTGCCAGCAGCCATGGACCGCGCAGGAACACTGAAGCTTTCTTT. As protein: CASSHGPRRNTEAFF.

In regard to this clonotype: This may be a read error, as it is one base from a much larger clone. The J gene is TRBJ1-6, the V gene TRBV18; tentatively, D is TRBD1 (5 bases). Germline V lookup: CDR1 KGHSH, CDR2 LQKENI. This CDR3 is 15 amino acids long. CDR3 sequence: CASSQGPPGNSPFHF. As DNA, the CDR3 is TGTGCCAGCTCACAGGGACCGCCCGGTAATTCACCCTTCCACTTT.

This clonotype was observed a few times. J is TRBJ2-7 and V is TRBV11-2; TRBD2 aligns across 14 bases. Germline lookup yields CDR1 SGHAT and CDR2 FQNNGV. With 5 bases clipped from V and 0 bases from J, the junction kept 9 bases outside the gene matches. This CDR3 is built from 18 residues. For the CDR3, the DNA is TGTGCCAGCAGCCCGGGACTAGCGGGAGCGGGGCCCTCCTACGAGCAGTACTTC. The encoded protein is CASSPGLAGAGPSYEQYF.

The chain links TRBV27 to TRBJ2-2, with D maybe TRBD2 (7 bases). The ends were cut back, 4 bases at V and 3 bases at J, with 15 bases in the middle. The CDR3 consists of 16 residues. Per the germline V gene, CDR1 is MNHEY and CDR2 is SMNVEV (reference sequence). This chain's CDR3 is CASSWGGGHYTGELFF. CDR3 in DNA: TGTGCCAGCAGTTGGGGGGGGGGACATTACACCGGGGAGCTGTTTTTT.

The V and J genes are TRBV7-6 and TRBJ2-1, with 10 bases matching TRBD2. Germline V CDR1 and CDR2: SGHVS, FNYEAQ. This CDR3 is built from 16 residues. V trimming: 3 bases; J trimming: 6 bases; junction bases outside the gene matches: 8. The DNA of the CDR3 is TGTGCCAGCAGCTTGGGGGCTAGCGGGAGTACCAATGAGCAGTTCTTC. This gives the protein CASSLGASGSTNEQFF.

This clonotype has more than one count but fewer than ten. V usage is TRBV20-1 and J usage is TRBJ2-7; 9 bases are a match to TRBD1. The CDR3 is 14 amino acids. J was trimmed by 4 bases and V by 3 bases; bases with no gene match: 7. Per germline, CDR1 DFQATT and CDR2 SNEGSKA (reference sequence). DNA for the CDR3: TGCAGTGCTAGGCCGGGACAGGGCTTATACGAGCAGTACTTC. It encodes CSARPGQGLYEQYF.

There are a few counts of this clonotype. The chain has TRBV25-1 and TRBJ1-1; tentative D call: TRBD1 (6 bases). The CDR3 consists of 14 residues. V was trimmed by 7 bases and J by 1 base, leaving 13 bases between them. Germline CDR1 reads MGHDK; CDR2 reads SYGVNS. CDR3 in amino acids: CASITGTGNTEAFF. CDR3 sequence (DNA): TGTGCCAGCATCACAGGGACGGGGAACACTGAAGCTTTCTTT. The full variable domain, with the rest looked up from reference TRBV25-1 and TRBJ1-1, is EADIYQTPRYLVIGTGKKITLECSQTMGHDKMYWYQQDPGMELHLIHYSYGVNSTEKGDLSSESTVSRIRTEHFPLTLESARPSHTSQYLCASITGTGNTEAFFGQGTRLTVV.

With respect to this clonotype: A much larger clone sits a single nucleotide away, making a read error possible. V and J are TRBV12-3 or TRBV12-4 and TRBJ1-1; the match to TRBD1 covers 8 bases. The CDR3 totals 14 residues. V trimming: 9 bases; J trimming: 1 base; junction bases outside the gene matches: 7. For the CDR3, the DNA is TGTGCCAGAAGTCTGACAGGGGAGAACACTGAAGCTTTCTTT. It yields the protein CARSLTGENTEAFF.

This clonotype was observed a handful of times. J is TRBJ1-5 and V is TRBV27; D possibly corresponds to TRBD1 (5 bases). The germline V gene encodes CDR1 MNHEY and CDR2 SMNVEV (reference sequence). V lost 1 base and J 7 bases, leaving 14 bases between the germline ends. CDR3 length: 15 amino acids. CDR3 sequence: CASSLFRDPGQPQHF. DNA of the CDR3: TGTGCCAGCAGTTTATTTCGGGACCCCGGCCAGCCCCAGCATTTT.

This clonotype has a count of ten or more. The V gene is TRBV4-1, the J gene TRBJ2-1; 13 nucleotides line up with TRBD2. With V trimmed by 3 bases and J by 3 bases, 8 bases remained unmatched. Germline CDR1 is MGHRA and CDR2 is YSYEKL. The CDR3 totals 18 residues. The CDR3 here is CASSQSGTSGTNYNEQFF. Written as DNA, the CDR3 is TGCGCCAGCAGCCAGTCCGGGACTAGCGGGACCAACTACAATGAGCAGTTCTTC.

This clonotype was observed a handful of times. The chain combines TRBV20-1 with TRBJ2-3, with TRBD2 identical over 7 bases. The germline gives CDR1 DFQATT, CDR2 SNEGSKA (reference sequence). The CDR3 is made up of 14 amino acids. J was trimmed by 3 bases and V by 1 base; bases with no gene match: 4. The CDR3: CSARVDGRTDTQYF. CDR3 nucleotides: TGCAGTGCTAGAGTGGACGGGAGGACAGATACGCAGTATTTT.

This clonotype was found a few times. V usage is TRBV29-1 and J usage is TRBJ1-2, with 7 bases aligning to TRBD1. The germline V gene has CDR1 SQVTM and CDR2 ANQGSEA. The CDR3 spans 15 residues. J gave up 2 bases and V 7 bases, and 13 bases lay outside the gene matches. CDR3 loop: CSAPLSGQKNYGYTF. CDR3 nucleotide sequence: TGCAGCGCCCCACTCTCGGGACAGAAAAACTATGGCTACACCTTC.

The V and J genes are TRBV6-5 and TRBJ2-1; 8 bases are shared with TRBD1. Germline CDR1 is MNHEY and CDR2 is SVGAGI. The CDR3 spans 11 residues. V lost 6 bases, J lost 13 bases, and 5 bases stayed unmatched. The CDR3 DNA sequence: TGTGCCAGCAGCCAGGGACAGGAACAGTTCTTC. Translating gives CASSQGQEQFF.

This rearrangement joins TRBV11-3 to TRBJ2-3; D is undetermined. The CDR3 spans 15 residues. The V end lost 3 bases, the J end lost 4 bases, and 14 bases lay between the germline ends. Germline CDR1 SGHNT, CDR2 YENEEA. Here the CDR3 DNA reads TGTGCCAGCAGCTTGGAATTTTTTCGGGCAGATACGCAGTATTTT. Protein sequence: CASSLEFFRADTQYF. Full variable domain (outside the CDR3, taken from reference TRBV11-3 and TRBJ2-3): EAGVVQSPRYKIIEKKQPVAFWCNPISGHNTLYWYLQNLGQGPELLIRYENEEAVDDSQLPKDRFSAERLKGVDSTLKIQPAELGDSAVYLCASSLEFFRADTQYFGPGTRLTVL.

This clonotype came up a few times. The chain employs TRBV21-1 and TRBJ2-6; the table gives TRBD1 as D, unverified against the DNA. TRBV21-1 is an annotated pseudogene. The CDR3 has 13 amino acids. CDR3 nucleotide sequence: TGTGCCAGCACTACAGGTGGGGCCAACGTCCTGACTTTC. Translating gives CASTTGGANVLTF.

The table lists this clonotype with a few counts. The chain carries TRBV15 and TRBJ2-7; 7 bases agree with TRBD2. V gave up 1 base and J gave up 4 bases; unmatched junction bases: 19. The CDR3 covers 19 residues. CDR1 is LNHNV and CDR2 is YYDKDF in the germline V gene (reference sequence). DNA of the CDR3: TGTGCCACCAGCAGAGTGGGGTGGCGTGGGGAACTAGCGAATTACGAGCAGTACTTC. Encoded protein: CATSRVGWRGELANYEQYF.